A selection of T cell receptor beta chains follows, all from one sample in a study of blood T cell repertoires in COVID-19. Generated by immunoSEQ multiplex PCR, the TCRdb table keeps only in-frame clones and is missing some. This sample has roughly 110,000 clones, with around 89% found just once. Sequenced input: peripheral blood. The receptors originated from a woman aged 50 to 65 with acute or convalescent COVID-19. Each CDR3 is given with its conserved first and last residue. A D gene is named only where the DNA matches it firmly. The size field is filled for only some rows; it gives once, few, many or a size class.

V gene	J gene	clone size	D gene	CDR3 protein	CDR3 DNA
TRBV2	TRBJ1-1	NA	NA	CASRPDRLNTEAFF	TGTGCCAGCAGACCAGACAGGCTGAACACTGAAGCTTTCTTT
TRBV7-9	TRBJ1-6	NA	NA	CASSSYNGGNTPLHF	TGTGCCAGCAGCTCCTACAACGGGGGAAATACACCCCTCCACTTT
TRBV25-1	TRBJ1-1	once	TRBD1	CASIGQGRTNTEAFF	TGTGCCAGCATCGGACAGGGGCGGACGAACACTGAAGCTTTCTTT
TRBV18	TRBJ2-3	NA	NA	CASSFDFETDTQYF	TGTGCCAGCTCATTCGACTTCGAAACAGATACGCAGTATTTT
TRBV15	TRBJ2-1	once	NA	CATGGGRSYNEQFF	TGTGCCACCGGTGGTGGGAGGAGCTACAATGAGCAGTTCTTC
TRBV5-1	TRBJ2-1	NA	TRBD2	CASSLAGGLGSYNEQFF	TGCGCCAGCAGCTTGGCCGGAGGACTAGGGTCCTACAATGAGCAGTTCTTC
TRBV5-1	TRBJ2-4	NA	NA	CASSWGVRGQGQNIQYF	TGCGCCAGCAGCTGGGGCGTTAGAGGGCAGGGGCAAAACATTCAGTACTTC
TRBV10-1	TRBJ2-1	NA	TRBD2	CASSAGTSSHEQFF	TGCGCCAGCAGCGCTGGGACTAGCTCCCATGAGCAGTTCTTC
TRBV18	TRBJ1-1	NA	TRBD1	CASSSGQLFMNTEAFF	TGTGCCAGCTCGTCGGGACAGCTCTTTATGAACACTGAAGCTTTCTTT
TRBV11-2	TRBJ2-7	NA	TRBD1	CASSLDLTGAIEQYF	TGTGCCAGCAGCTTAGATCTAACAGGGGCCATCGAGCAGTACTTC
TRBV4-1	TRBJ2-7	NA	TRBD2	CASSQGAGLYEQYF	TGCGCCAGCAGCCAAGGAGCGGGATTGTACGAGCAGTACTTC
TRBV12-3/TRBV12-4	TRBJ2-6	NA	NA	CASSHLGANVLTF	TGTGCCAGCAGCCACTTGGGGGCCAACGTCCTGACTTTC
TRBV10-2	TRBJ1-1	NA	NA	CASSALDSRSTEAFF	TGCGCCAGCAGCGCATTGGACAGTCGTTCCACTGAAGCTTTCTTT
TRBV15	TRBJ1-1	NA	TRBD1	CATSKSRGTAEAFF	TGTGCCACCAGCAAAAGCAGGGGGACGGCTGAAGCTTTCTTT
TRBV6-5	TRBJ1-2	NA	NA	CASSRAGTDYGYTF	TGTGCCAGCAGCCGAGCCGGGACTGACTATGGCTACACCTTC
TRBV27	TRBJ1-6	NA	NA	CASSFRGNSPLHF	TGTGCCAGCAGTTTTCGGGGGAATTCACCCCTCCACTTT
TRBV9	TRBJ2-1	NA	TRBD2	CASSARLAGEGEQFF	TGTGCCAGCAGCGCCCGACTAGCGGGAGAGGGTGAGCAGTTCTTC
TRBV4-3	TRBJ2-1	NA	TRBD2	CASSHQPGLASSNEQFF	TGCGCCAGCAGCCATCAACCGGGACTAGCGTCATCCAATGAGCAGTTCTTC
TRBV3-1/TRBV3-2	TRBJ2-7	NA	TRBD1	CASSPRDRDHEQYF	TGTGCCAGCAGCCCCCGGGACAGGGATCACGAGCAGTACTTC
TRBV9	TRBJ2-3	NA	TRBD2	CASSPQASGRATDTQYF	TGTGCCAGCAGCCCTCAAGCAAGCGGGAGGGCCACAGATACGCAGTATTTT